This TCR beta chain was sequenced in a study of shared clonotypes between healthy human individuals. The overall study: Donors consisted of two women and three men between 18 and 49.

Terminally differentiated effector memory CD45RA+ cells were excluded by CCR7 positive selection of CD45RO-negative cells. Across several immunoSEQ plates, the genomic DNA of each subset was split evenly. The protocol was immunoSEQ multiplex PCR, while the TCRdb copy is restricted to in-frame clones and leaves out a portion. The data contain about 680,000 clones, about 91% of them seen just once; the ten biggest clones take up more than 20%. Concerning this clone itself: Antigen: not known.

Broader study findings: Among donors, clonotype sharing was expected to be affected by sequencing depth. Rarefaction showed that sequencing of sorted subsets was incomplete (despite large depth).

Germline V gene data show CDR1 as KGHSH and CDR2 as LQKENI. The CDR3 is 16 amino acids. J lost 0 bases, V lost 2 bases, and 7 bases had no gene match. V gene TRBV18 combines with J gene TRBJ2-7, with 7 nucleotides matching TRBD1. The sample was naive CD8+ T cells sorted from blood. The clonotype comes from a man younger than 40 in good health. The CDR3 protein is CASSPEDRVRSYEQYF. CDR3 DNA: TGTGCCAGCTCACCAGAAGACAGGGTACGCTCCTACGAGCAGTACTTC.